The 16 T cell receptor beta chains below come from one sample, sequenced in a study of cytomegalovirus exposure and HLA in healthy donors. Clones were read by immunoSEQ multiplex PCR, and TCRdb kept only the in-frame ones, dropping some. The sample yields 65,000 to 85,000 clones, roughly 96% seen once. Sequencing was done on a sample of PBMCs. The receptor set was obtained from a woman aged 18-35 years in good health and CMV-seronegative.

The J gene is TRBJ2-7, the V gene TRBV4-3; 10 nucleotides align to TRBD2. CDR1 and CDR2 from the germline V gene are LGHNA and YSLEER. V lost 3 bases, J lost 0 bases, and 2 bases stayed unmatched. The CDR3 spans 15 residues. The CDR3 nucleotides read TGCGCCAGCAGCCACGGGACTAGCGACTCCTACGAGCAGTACTTC. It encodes CASSHGTSDSYEQYF.

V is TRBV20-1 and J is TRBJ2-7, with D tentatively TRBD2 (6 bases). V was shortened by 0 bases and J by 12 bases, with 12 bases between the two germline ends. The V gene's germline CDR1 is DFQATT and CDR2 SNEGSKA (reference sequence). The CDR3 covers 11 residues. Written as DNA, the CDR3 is TGCAGTGCTAGAGATAGGGGCGGGATGTACTTC. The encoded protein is CSARDRGGMYF.

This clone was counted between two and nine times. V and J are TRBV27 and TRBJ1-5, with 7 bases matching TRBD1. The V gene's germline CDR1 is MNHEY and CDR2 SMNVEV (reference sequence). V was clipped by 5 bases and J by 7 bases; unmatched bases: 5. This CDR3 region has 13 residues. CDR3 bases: TGTGCCAGCAGTATGACAGGGCGGCAGCCCCAGCATTTT. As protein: CASSMTGRQPQHF.

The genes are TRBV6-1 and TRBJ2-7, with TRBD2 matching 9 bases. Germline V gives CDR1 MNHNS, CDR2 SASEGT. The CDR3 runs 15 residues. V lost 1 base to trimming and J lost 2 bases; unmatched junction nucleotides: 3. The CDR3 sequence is CASSEEGGGAYEQYF. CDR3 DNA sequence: TGTGCCAGCAGTGAAGAGGGCGGGGGGGCCTACGAGCAGTACTTC.

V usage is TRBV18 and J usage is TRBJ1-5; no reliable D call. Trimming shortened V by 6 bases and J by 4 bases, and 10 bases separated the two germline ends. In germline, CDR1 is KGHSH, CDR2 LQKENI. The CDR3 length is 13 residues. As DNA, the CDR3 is TGTGCCAGCTCTCCCAGCGTAAATCAGCCCCAGCATTTT. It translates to CASSPSVNQPQHF.

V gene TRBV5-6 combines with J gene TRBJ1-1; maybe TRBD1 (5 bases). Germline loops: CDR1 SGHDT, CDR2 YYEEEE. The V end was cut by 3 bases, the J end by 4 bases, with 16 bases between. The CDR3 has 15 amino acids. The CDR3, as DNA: TGTGCCAGCAGCTGGGGGGGGGTCTCGAGCACTGAAGCTTTCTTT. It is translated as CASSWGGVSSTEAFF.

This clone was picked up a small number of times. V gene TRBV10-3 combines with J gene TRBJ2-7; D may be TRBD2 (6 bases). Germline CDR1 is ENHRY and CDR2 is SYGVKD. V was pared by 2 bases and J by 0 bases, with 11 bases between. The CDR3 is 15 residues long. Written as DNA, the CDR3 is TGTGCCATCAGTGAGCCGACGGGGGTCTCCTACGAGCAGTACTTC. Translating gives CAISEPTGVSYEQYF.

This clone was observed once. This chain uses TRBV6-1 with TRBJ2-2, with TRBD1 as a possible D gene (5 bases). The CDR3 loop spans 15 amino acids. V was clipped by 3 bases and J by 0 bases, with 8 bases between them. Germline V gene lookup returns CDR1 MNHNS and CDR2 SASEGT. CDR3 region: CASSDRAPNTGELFF. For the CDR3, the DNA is TGTGCCAGCAGTGACAGGGCCCCGAACACCGGGGAGCTGTTTTTT.

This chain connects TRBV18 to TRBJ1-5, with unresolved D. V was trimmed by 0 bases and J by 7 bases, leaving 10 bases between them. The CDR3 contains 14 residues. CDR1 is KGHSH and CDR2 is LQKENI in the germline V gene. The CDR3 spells CASSPPSSGQPQHF. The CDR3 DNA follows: TGTGCCAGCTCACCACCGTCCAGCGGACAGCCCCAGCATTTT. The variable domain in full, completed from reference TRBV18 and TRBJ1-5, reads NAGVMQNPRHLVRRRGQEARLRCSPMKGHSHVYWYRQLPEEGLKFMVYLQKENIIDESGMPKERFSAEFPKEGPSILRIQQVVRGDSAAYFCASSPPSSGQPQHFGDGTRLSIL.

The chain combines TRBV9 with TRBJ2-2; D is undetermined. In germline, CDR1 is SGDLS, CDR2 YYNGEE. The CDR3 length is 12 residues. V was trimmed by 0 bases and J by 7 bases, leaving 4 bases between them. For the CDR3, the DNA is TGTGCCAGCAGCGTAGCGGGCGGGGAGCTGTTTTTT. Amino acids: CASSVAGGELFF.

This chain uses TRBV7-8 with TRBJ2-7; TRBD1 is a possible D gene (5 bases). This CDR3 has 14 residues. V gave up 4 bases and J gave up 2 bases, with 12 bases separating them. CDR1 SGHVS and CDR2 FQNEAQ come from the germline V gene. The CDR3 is CASSSPRVTYEQYF. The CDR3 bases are TGTGCCAGCAGCTCCCCCAGGGTTACCTACGAGCAGTACTTC.

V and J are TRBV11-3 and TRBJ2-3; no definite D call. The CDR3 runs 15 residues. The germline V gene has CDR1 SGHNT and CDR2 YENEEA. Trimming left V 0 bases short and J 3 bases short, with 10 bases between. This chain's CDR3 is CASSLDSGETDTQYF. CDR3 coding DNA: TGTGCCAGCAGCTTAGATAGTGGAGAGACAGATACGCAGTATTTT. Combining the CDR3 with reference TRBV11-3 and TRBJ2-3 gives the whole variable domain EAGVVQSPRYKIIEKKQPVAFWCNPISGHNTLYWYLQNLGQGPELLIRYENEEAVDDSQLPKDRFSAERLKGVDSTLKIQPAELGDSAVYLCASSLDSGETDTQYFGPGTRLTVL.

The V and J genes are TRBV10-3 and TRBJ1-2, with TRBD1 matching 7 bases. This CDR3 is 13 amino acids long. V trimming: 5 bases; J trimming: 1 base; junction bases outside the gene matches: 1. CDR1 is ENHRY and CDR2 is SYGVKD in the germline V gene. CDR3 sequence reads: CAISRDSNYGYTF. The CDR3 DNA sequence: TGTGCCATCAGTAGGGACAGTAACTATGGCTACACCTTC.

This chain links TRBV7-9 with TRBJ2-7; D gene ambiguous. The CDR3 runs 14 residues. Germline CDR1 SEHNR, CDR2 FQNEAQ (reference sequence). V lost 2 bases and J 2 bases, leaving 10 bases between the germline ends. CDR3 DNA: TGTGCCAGCAGCTTAATAGGTGGGCCCTACGAGCAGTACTTC. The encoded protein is CASSLIGGPYEQYF.

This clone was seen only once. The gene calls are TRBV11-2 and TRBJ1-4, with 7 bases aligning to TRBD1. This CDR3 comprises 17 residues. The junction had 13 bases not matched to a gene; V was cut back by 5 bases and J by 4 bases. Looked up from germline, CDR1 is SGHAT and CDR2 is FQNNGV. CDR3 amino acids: CASSRTRDRRFNEKLFF. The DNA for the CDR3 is TGTGCCAGCAGCCGAACCCGGGACAGACGATTTAATGAAAAACTGTTTTTT.

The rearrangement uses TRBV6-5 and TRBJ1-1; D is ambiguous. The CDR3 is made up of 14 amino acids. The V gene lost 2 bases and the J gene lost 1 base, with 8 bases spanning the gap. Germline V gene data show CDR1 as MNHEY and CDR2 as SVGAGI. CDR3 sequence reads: CASSYDATNTEAFF. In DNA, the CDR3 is TGTGCCAGCAGTTACGATGCTACGAACACTGAAGCTTTCTTT.